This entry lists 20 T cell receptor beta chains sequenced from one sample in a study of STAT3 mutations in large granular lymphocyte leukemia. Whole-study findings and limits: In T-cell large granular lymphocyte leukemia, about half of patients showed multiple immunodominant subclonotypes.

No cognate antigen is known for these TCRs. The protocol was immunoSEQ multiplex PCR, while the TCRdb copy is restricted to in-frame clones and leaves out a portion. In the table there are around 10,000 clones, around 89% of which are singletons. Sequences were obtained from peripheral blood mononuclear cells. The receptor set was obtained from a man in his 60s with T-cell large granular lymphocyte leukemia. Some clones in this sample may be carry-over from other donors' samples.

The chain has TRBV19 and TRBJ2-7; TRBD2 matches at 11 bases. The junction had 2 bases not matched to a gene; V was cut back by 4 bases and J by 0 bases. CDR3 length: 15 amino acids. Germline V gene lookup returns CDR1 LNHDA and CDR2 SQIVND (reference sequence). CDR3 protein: CASSRGLAGSYEQYF. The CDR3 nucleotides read TGTGCCAGTAGTAGAGGACTAGCGGGCTCCTACGAGCAGTACTTC.

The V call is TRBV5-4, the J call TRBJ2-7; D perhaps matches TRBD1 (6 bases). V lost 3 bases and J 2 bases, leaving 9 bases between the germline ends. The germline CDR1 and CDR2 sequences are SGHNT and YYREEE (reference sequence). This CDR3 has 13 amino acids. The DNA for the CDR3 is TGTGCCAGCAGCTCGGGACAACCCTACGAGCAGTACTTC. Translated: CASSSGQPYEQYF.

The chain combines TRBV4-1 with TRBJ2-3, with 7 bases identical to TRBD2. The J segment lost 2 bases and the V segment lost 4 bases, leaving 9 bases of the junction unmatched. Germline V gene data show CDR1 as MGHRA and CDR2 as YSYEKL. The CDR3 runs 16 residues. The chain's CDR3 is CASSLGTIGATDTQYF. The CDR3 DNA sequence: TGCGCCAGCAGCCTCGGGACTATCGGGGCCACAGATACGCAGTATTTT.

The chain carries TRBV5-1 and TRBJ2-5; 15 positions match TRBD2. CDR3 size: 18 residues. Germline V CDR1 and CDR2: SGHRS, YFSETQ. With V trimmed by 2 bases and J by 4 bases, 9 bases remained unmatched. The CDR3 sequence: CASSFSGTSGRIVETQYF. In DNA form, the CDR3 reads TGCGCCAGCAGCTTTTCGGGGACTAGCGGGAGGATTGTAGAGACCCAGTACTTC.

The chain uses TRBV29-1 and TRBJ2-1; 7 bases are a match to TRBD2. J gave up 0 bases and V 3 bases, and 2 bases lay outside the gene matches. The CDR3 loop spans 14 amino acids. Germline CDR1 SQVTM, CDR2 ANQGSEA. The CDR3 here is CSVEGGSSYNEQFF. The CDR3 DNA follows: TGCAGCGTTGAGGGCGGGAGCTCCTACAATGAGCAGTTCTTC.

Here the CDR3 reads CASSLTASGSAYEQYF. In nucleotides, the CDR3 is TGTGCCAGCAGTTTGACAGCTAGCGGGTCAGCCTACGAGCAGTACTTC. The chain carries TRBV27 and TRBJ2-7; 8 positions match TRBD2. Germline V gene data show CDR1 as MNHEY and CDR2 as SMNVEV (reference sequence). The V and J ends lost 3 bases and 2 bases, in that order; junction bases with no gene match: 9. The CDR3 runs to 16 residues.

Here the CDR3 reads CASRAGGPREQYF. CDR3 bases: TGTGCCAGCAGAGCGGGAGGGCCTAGAGAGCAGTACTTC. V and J are TRBV2 and TRBJ2-7; TRBD2 matches at 10 bases. The CDR3 runs 13 residues. With V trimmed by 6 bases and J by 7 bases, 6 bases remained unmatched. Germline CDR1 reads SNHLY; CDR2 reads FYNNEI.

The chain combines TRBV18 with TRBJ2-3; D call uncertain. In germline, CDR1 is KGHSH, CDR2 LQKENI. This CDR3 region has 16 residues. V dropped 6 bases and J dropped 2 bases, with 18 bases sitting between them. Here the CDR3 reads CASSDYGRSFTDTQYF. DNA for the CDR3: TGTGCCAGCTCCGATTATGGGCGTTCCTTCACAGATACGCAGTATTTT. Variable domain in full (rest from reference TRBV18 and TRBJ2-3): NAGVMQNPRHLVRRRGQEARLRCSPMKGHSHVYWYRQLPEEGLKFMVYLQKENIIDESGMPKERFSAEFPKEGPSILRIQQVVRGDSAAYFCASSDYGRSFTDTQYFGPGTRLTVL.

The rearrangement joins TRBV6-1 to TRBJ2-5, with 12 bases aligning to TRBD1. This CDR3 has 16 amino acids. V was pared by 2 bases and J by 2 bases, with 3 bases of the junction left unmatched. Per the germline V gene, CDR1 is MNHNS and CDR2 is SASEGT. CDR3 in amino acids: CASSERDRGRQETQYF. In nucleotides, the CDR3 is TGTGCCAGCAGTGAACGGGACAGGGGGCGACAAGAGACCCAGTACTTC.

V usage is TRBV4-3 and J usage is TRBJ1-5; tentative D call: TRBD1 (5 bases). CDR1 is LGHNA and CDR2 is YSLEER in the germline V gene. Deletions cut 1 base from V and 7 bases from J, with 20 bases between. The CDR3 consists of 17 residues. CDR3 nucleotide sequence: TGCGCCAGCAGCCAAGGGGGGTCGGGAGGCGGTGAGCAGCCCCAGCATTTT. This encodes CASSQGGSGGGEQPQHF.

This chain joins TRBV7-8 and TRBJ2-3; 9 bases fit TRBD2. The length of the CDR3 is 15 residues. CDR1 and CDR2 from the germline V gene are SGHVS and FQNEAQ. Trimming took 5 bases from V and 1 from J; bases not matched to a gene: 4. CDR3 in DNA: TGTGCCAGCAGCCCCCGGACTAGCGGCACAGATACGCAGTATTTT. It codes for CASSPRTSGTDTQYF.

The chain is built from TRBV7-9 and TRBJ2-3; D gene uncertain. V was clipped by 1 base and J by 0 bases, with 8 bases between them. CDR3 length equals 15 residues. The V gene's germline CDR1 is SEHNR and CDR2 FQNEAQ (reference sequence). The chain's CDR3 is CASSLVLGSTDTQYF. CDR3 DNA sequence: TGTGCCAGCAGCTTAGTTCTGGGGAGCACAGATACGCAGTATTTT.

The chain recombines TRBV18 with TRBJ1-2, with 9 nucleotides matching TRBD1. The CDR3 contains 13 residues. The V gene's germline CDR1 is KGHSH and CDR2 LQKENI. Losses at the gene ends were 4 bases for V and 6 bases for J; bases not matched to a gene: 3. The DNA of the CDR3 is TGTGCCAGCTCACAACAGGGGGCGCATGGCTACACCTTC. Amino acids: CASSQQGAHGYTF. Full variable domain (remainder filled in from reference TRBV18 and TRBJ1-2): NAGVMQNPRHLVRRRGQEARLRCSPMKGHSHVYWYRQLPEEGLKFMVYLQKENIIDESGMPKERFSAEFPKEGPSILRIQQVVRGDSAAYFCASSQQGAHGYTFGSGTRLTVV.

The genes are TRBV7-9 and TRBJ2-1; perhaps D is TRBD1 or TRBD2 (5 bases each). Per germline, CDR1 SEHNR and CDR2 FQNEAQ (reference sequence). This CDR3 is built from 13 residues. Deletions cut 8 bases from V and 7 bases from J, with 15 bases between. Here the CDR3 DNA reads TGTGCCAGCGGGGCCGGGGTACGGAATGAGCAGTTCTTC. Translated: CASGAGVRNEQFF.

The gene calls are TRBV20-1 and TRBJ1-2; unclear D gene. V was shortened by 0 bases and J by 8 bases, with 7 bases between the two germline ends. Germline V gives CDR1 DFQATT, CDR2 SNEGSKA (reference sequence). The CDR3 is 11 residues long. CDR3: CSARDIGGYTF. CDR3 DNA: TGCAGTGCTAGAGATATAGGCGGCTACACCTTC.

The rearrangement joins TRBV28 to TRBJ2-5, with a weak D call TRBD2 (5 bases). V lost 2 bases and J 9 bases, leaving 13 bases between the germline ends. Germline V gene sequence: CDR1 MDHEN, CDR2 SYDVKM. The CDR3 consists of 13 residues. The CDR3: CASSLRGLGSQYF. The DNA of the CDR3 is TGTGCCAGCAGTTTAAGAGGGCTTGGGTCCCAGTACTTC. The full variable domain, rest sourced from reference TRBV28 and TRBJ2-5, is DVKVTQSSRYLVKRTGEKVFLECVQDMDHENMFWYRQDPGLGLRLIYFSYDVKMKEKGDIPEGYSVSREKKERFSLILESASTNQTSMYLCASSLRGLGSQYFGPGTRLLVL.

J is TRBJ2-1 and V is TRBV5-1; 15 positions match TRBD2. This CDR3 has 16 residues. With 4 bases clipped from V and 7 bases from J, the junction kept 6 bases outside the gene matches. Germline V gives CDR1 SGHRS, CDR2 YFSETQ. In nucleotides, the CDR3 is TGCGCCAGCAGCGGGGGGACTAGCGGGAGGAGTAATGAGCAGTTCTTC. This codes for CASSGGTSGRSNEQFF.

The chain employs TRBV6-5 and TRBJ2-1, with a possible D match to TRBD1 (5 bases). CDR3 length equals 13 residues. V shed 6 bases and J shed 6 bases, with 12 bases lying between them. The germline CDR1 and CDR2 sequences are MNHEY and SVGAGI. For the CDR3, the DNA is TGTGCCAGCAGACACTTACAGGTCAATGAGCAGTTCTTC. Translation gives CASRHLQVNEQFF.

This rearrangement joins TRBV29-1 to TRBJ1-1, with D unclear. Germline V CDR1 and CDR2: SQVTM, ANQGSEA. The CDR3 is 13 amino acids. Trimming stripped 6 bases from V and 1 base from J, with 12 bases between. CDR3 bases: TGCAGCGTCTCATGGGGAGAGAACACTGAAGCTTTCTTT. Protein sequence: CSVSWGENTEAFF.

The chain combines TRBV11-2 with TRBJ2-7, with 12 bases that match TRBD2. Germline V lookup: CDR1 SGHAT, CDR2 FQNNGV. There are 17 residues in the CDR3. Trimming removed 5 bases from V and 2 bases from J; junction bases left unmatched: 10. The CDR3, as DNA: TGTGCCAGCAGCCTTGGACTAGCGGGAAATACAGCCTACGAGCAGTACTTC. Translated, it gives CASSLGLAGNTAYEQYF.